This entry concerns a single T cell receptor beta chain. Its target is not known. The germline gives CDR1 SGDLS, CDR2 YYNGEE. This CDR3 comprises 16 residues. Trimming removed 0 bases at V and 2 bases at J, with 11 bases between. The data stem from a study of CD4 T cell repertoires in COVID-19. Study details: After approximately ten days of IL-2 expansion, CFSE-low cells were relabeled and restimulated with other coronavirus spikes. Regarding the study as a whole: SARS-CoV and/or HKU1 spike cultures shared between about 6.5 and 27% of SARS-CoV-2 clonotypes.

Sequencing was done directly on freshly isolated, uncultured memory T cells. Generated by immunoSEQ multiplex PCR, the TCRdb table keeps only in-frame clones and is missing some. Of 20,000 or so clones listed, around 86% are singletons. The TCR comes from a human donor who had COVID-19. The chain uses TRBV9 and TRBJ1-4; D is perhaps TRBD1 (5 bases). The sample was central memory CD4+ T cells from blood, taken before the COVID-19 pandemic. The CDR3 bases are TGTGCCAGCAGCGTAGCGCACGCAGGGACTAATGAAAAACTGTTTTTT. Amino acid sequence: CASSVAHAGTNEKLFF.